Following are 32 T cell receptor beta chains from one sample sequenced in a study of spatial heterogeneity in lung cancer. Overall study results and limits: Tumors with more nonsynonymous mutations had more expanded intratumoral alpha and beta TCRs.

TCRdb re-derived calls from the 5' RACE reads in MiXCR, one entry per CDR3 protein. The table lists more than 10,000 distinct CDR3 sequences, about an eighth of them singletons. For these receptors, no antigen is known. Time point in this sample: sample taken at primary tumor resection. The sequencing here drew on lung tumor tissue, taken at surgery. These receptors came from a male donor with early-stage non-small cell lung cancer.

This clonotype was seen repeatedly, ten times or more. The rearrangement links TRBV27 to TRBJ2-2; D is possibly TRBD2 (7 bases). The CDR3 runs 13 residues. From germline, CDR1 is MNHEY and CDR2 SMNVEV (reference sequence). V lost 9 bases and J lost 5, with 13 bases in between. The CDR3 nucleotides are TGTGCCAGGAGCAGGGGAGGGACCGGGGAGCTGTTTTTT. It is translated as CARSRGGTGELFF.

CDR3 sequence reads: CATSMPSLFSTDTQYF. The CDR3 DNA reads as TGTGCCACCAGCATGCCCTCTTTATTTTCCACAGATACGCAGTATTTT. This chain links TRBV15 with TRBJ2-3, with D unresolved. This CDR3 spans 16 amino acids. Germline CDR1 and CDR2: LNHNV and YYDKDF (reference sequence). The V end lost 4 bases, the J end lost 2 bases, and 16 bases lay between the germline ends.

This chain joins TRBV29-1 and TRBJ1-2, with D perhaps matching TRBD1 (5 bases). Trimming took off 2 bases at V and 2 bases at J, with 12 bases between the two ends. CDR3 length: 14 amino acids. Per the germline V gene, CDR1 is SQVTM and CDR2 is ANQGSEA. The CDR3 protein is CSVEFAGYNYGYTF. The DNA of the CDR3 is TGCAGCGTTGAATTCGCAGGGTACAACTATGGCTACACCTTC. Variable domain in full (rest from reference TRBV29-1 and TRBJ1-2): SAVISQKPSRDICQRGTSLTIQCQVDSQVTMMFWYRQQPGQSLTLIATANQGSEATYESGFVIDKFPISRPNLTFSTLTVSNMSPEDSSIYLCSVEFAGYNYGYTFGSGTRLTVV.

This clonotype was detected ten times or more. The chain joins TRBV5-1 to TRBJ1-2; D gene unclear. The CDR3 spans 14 residues. The V and J ends lost 0 bases and 6 bases respectively, with 12 bases between them. Germline CDR1 and CDR2: SGHRS and YFSETQ. For the CDR3, the DNA is TGCGCCAGCAGCTTGGAGGACCTCCGAAATGGCTACACCTTC. This encodes CASSLEDLRNGYTF. Looking up the rest from reference TRBV5-1 and TRBJ1-2 gives the full variable domain: KAGVTQTPRYLIKTRGQQVTLSCSPISGHRSVSWYQQTPGQGLQFLFEYFSETQRNKGNFPGRFSGRQFSNSRSEMNVSTLELGDSALYLCASSLEDLRNGYTFGSGTRLTVV.

This clonotype was observed a handful of times. The rearrangement uses TRBV4-2 and TRBJ2-1; 8 bases are shared with TRBD2. Germline V gene lookup returns CDR1 LGHNA and CDR2 YNFKEQ. The CDR3 length is 14 residues. V dropped 3 bases and J dropped 7; count of bases not matched to a gene: 5. The CDR3, as DNA: TGTGCCAGCAGCCACGGGAGGGGAGGGAATGAGCAGTTCTTC. Translating gives CASSHGRGGNEQFF.

The rearrangement joins TRBV10-3 to TRBJ1-2; tentative D call: TRBD1 (5 bases). The germline V gene has CDR1 ENHRY and CDR2 SYGVKD. The CDR3 runs 12 residues. Trimming took 4 bases from V and 7 from J, leaving 10 bases between them. The CDR3 loop is CAISVGTAGYTF. In nucleotides, the CDR3 is TGTGCCATCAGTGTCGGGACGGCTGGCTACACCTTC.

This clonotype was counted a few times. The chain uses TRBV28 and TRBJ1-1, with 7 bases matching TRBD1. Germline V lookup: CDR1 MDHEN, CDR2 SYDVKM. The V gene end was trimmed by 7 bases and the J gene end by 0 bases; junction bases not matched to a gene: 17. CDR3 length: 18 residues. CDR3 region: CASITYQGDVPMNTEAFF. The CDR3 region has the DNA TGTGCCAGCATCACCTATCAGGGGGATGTTCCCATGAACACTGAAGCTTTCTTT.

The chain carries TRBV6-5 and TRBJ1-5; unclear D gene. This CDR3 has 13 amino acids. The germline V and J ends were trimmed by 6 bases and 5 bases, with 11 bases remaining between them. CDR1 is MNHEY, CDR2 SVGAGI, per germline. The CDR3 nucleotides read TGTGCCAGCAGCCCCTTGTTATATCAGCCCCAGCATTTT. It codes for CASSPLLYQPQHF.

The V call is TRBV24-1, the J call TRBJ2-1; weak D call: TRBD1 (7 bases). The length of the CDR3 is 14 residues. Germline values: CDR1 KGHDR, CDR2 SFDVKD. V lost 9 bases, J lost 9 bases, and 20 bases lay in between. CDR3 residues: CATAPGGFGGEQFF. The CDR3 DNA reads as TGTGCCACCGCTCCAGGGGGGTTTGGAGGTGAGCAGTTCTTC.

The chain recombines TRBV9 with TRBJ2-3; 9 bases agree with TRBD2. The CDR3 has 16 residues. V was clipped by 3 bases and J by 5 bases; unmatched bases: 10. The germline V gene has CDR1 SGDLS and CDR2 YYNGEE. The CDR3 loop reads CASSGGPSGDGDTQYF. Written as DNA, the CDR3 is TGTGCCAGCAGCGGGGGGCCTAGCGGGGATGGAGATACGCAGTATTTT.

This clonotype was seen many times. The chain links TRBV6-5 to TRBJ1-3, with 9 bases matching TRBD1. Germline assignment: CDR1 MNHEY and CDR2 SVGAGI. This CDR3 contains 16 residues. V dropped 10 bases and J dropped 0; count of bases not matched to a gene: 10. This chain's CDR3 is CATGQGWTGSGNTIYF. In DNA, the CDR3 is TGTGCCACTGGACAGGGGTGGACCGGCTCTGGAAACACCATATATTTT.

The chain uses TRBV20-1 and TRBJ1-2; 7 bases fit TRBD1. Germline assignment: CDR1 DFQATT and CDR2 SNEGSKA (reference sequence). V lost 3 bases to trimming and J lost 6 bases; unmatched junction nucleotides: 16. This CDR3 is 16 amino acids long. CDR3 DNA sequence: TGCAGTGCTAGCCTCACCCCAGGGGGGGGCGAAAATGGCTACACCTTC. Amino acid sequence: CSASLTPGGGENGYTF.

This clonotype was observed a few times. In DNA form, the CDR3 reads TGTGCCAGCAGCTTGCAGGGGCTCTCTGGGGCCAACGTCCTGACTTTC. This translates into CASSLQGLSGANVLTF. The rearrangement links TRBV5-6 to TRBJ2-6, with D perhaps TRBD1 (6 bases). This CDR3 spans 16 amino acids. The V end was cut by 1 base, the J end by 0 bases, with 8 bases between. Germline V gene sequence: CDR1 SGHDT, CDR2 YYEEEE. Using reference TRBV5-6 and TRBJ2-6 for the parts outside the CDR3, the full variable domain is DAGVTQSPTHLIKTRGQQVTLRCSPKSGHDTVSWYQQALGQGPQFIFQYYEEEERQRGNFPDRFSGHQFPNYSSELNVNALLLGDSALYLCASSLQGLSGANVLTFGAGSRLTVL.

This chain links TRBV5-6 with TRBJ2-3; a weak D match, TRBD2 (6 bases). The CDR3 has 15 amino acids. CDR1 SGHDT and CDR2 YYEEEE come from the germline V gene. V gave up 5 bases and J gave up 2 bases, with 15 bases separating them. DNA for the CDR3: TGTGCCAGCAGAACCGGACTACCAAACACAGATACGCAGTATTTT. Its translation: CASRTGLPNTDTQYF.

Judged by abundance, this clonotype is medium-sized. The CDR3 DNA reads as TGCAGTGCTCGACAGGGGTCTCAGCCCCAGCATTTT. It translates to CSARQGSQPQHF. The chain carries TRBV20-1 and TRBJ1-5; 8 positions match TRBD1. CDR1 DFQATT and CDR2 SNEGSKA come from the germline V gene (reference sequence). V was clipped by 5 bases and J by 6 bases; unmatched bases: 3. The CDR3 loop spans 12 amino acids.

The rearrangement links TRBV24-1 to TRBJ2-1, with TRBD2 as a possible D gene (6 bases). This CDR3 has 13 residues. V was trimmed by 1 base and J by 8 bases, leaving 8 bases between them. Germline values: CDR1 KGHDR, CDR2 SFDVKD. As DNA, the CDR3 is TGTGCCACCAGTGATTTCGGGGAGGATGAGCAGTTCTTC. Translation gives CATSDFGEDEQFF.

This clonotype was found a few times. This chain links TRBV20-1 with TRBJ1-4; D is perhaps TRBD1 (6 bases). Germline loops: CDR1 DFQATT, CDR2 SNEGSKA (reference sequence). This CDR3 has 14 amino acids. Trimming pared 4 bases from V and 8 bases from J, leaving 17 bases between. For the CDR3, the DNA is TGCAGTGCTACTTACAGGGTGAGGGGAGAAAAACTGTTTTTT. Amino acid sequence: CSATYRVRGEKLFF.

This clonotype was seen a few times. This chain connects TRBV7-9 to TRBJ2-1; unclear D gene. V lost 1 base and J 8 bases, leaving 9 bases between the germline ends. CDR1 is SEHNR, CDR2 FQNEAQ, per germline (reference sequence). The CDR3 length is 13 residues. CDR3 nucleotides: TGTGCCAGCAGCTTAGTCCCGGTTGATGAGCAGTTCTTC. Translated, it gives CASSLVPVDEQFF.

This clonotype was recorded many times. The J gene is TRBJ1-6, the V gene TRBV27; 7 bases match TRBD1. V shed 0 bases, J shed 7 bases, and the junction held 0 bases outside the gene matches. The germline V gene has CDR1 MNHEY and CDR2 SMNVEV (reference sequence). This CDR3 region has 14 residues. The CDR3 DNA reads as TGTGCCAGCAGTTTATCCAGGGGGAATTCACCCCTCCACTTT. Translation: CASSLSRGNSPLHF.

The gene calls are TRBV28 and TRBJ2-7, with D possibly being TRBD1 or TRBD2 (5 bases each). The germline gives CDR1 MDHEN, CDR2 SYDVKM. V lost 5 bases to trimming and J lost 4 bases, with 12 bases between them. The CDR3 has 13 residues. CDR3 coding DNA: TGTGCCAGCAGTACGGGACCCCTTTACGAGCAGTACTTC. It is translated as CASSTGPLYEQYF. Full variable domain (outside the CDR3, taken from reference TRBV28 and TRBJ2-7): DVKVTQSSRYLVKRTGEKVFLECVQDMDHENMFWYRQDPGLGLRLIYFSYDVKMKEKGDIPEGYSVSREKKERFSLILESASTNQTSMYLCASSTGPLYEQYFGPGTRLTVT.

This clonotype was counted between two and nine times. The genes are TRBV20-1 and TRBJ1-1, with 7 bases lining up with TRBD1. CDR1 and CDR2 (germline): DFQATT, SNEGSKA (reference sequence). The CDR3 has 16 amino acids. J was trimmed by 0 bases and V by 5 bases; bases with no gene match: 12. In DNA form, the CDR3 reads TGCAGTGCTGCCCAGGAGGGGGCTAAAATGAACACTGAAGCTTTCTTT. Its translation is CSAAQEGAKMNTEAFF.

The J gene is TRBJ2-1, the V gene TRBV28; D ambiguous. This CDR3 is 12 amino acids long. Trimming removed 3 bases from V and 9 bases from J, with 9 bases in between. Germline CDR1 MDHEN, CDR2 SYDVKM. CDR3 protein: CASSFRVPEQFF. In DNA, the CDR3 is TGTGCCAGCAGTTTCCGGGTACCTGAGCAGTTCTTC.

The gene calls are TRBV20-1 and TRBJ2-7; TRBD2 might be the D (5 bases). The V and J ends lost 4 bases and 6 bases respectively, with 16 bases between them. The germline V gene encodes CDR1 DFQATT and CDR2 SNEGSKA (reference sequence). This CDR3 has 13 residues. The CDR3 loop is CSATRRGLGEQYF. CDR3 coding DNA: TGCAGTGCTACCCGTAGAGGGTTAGGCGAGCAGTACTTC.

This clonotype showed up just a few times. The CDR3, as DNA: TGTGCCACCAGCAGAGACCCCAGGATCCGCTATGGCTACACCTTC. This encodes CATSRDPRIRYGYTF. J is TRBJ1-2 and V is TRBV15; D is uncertain. The CDR3 is 15 amino acids. V gave up 0 bases and J gave up 4 bases, with 12 bases separating them. Germline V gene data show CDR1 as LNHNV and CDR2 as YYDKDF (reference sequence).

This clonotype was counted ten times or more. The rearrangement links TRBV7-2 to TRBJ2-1, with D possibly TRBD1 on 5 matching bases. The CDR3 runs to 17 residues. The V gene lost 3 bases and the J gene lost 0 bases, with 15 bases spanning the gap. CDR1 is SGHTA, CDR2 FQGNSA, per germline. The CDR3 sequence is CASSLGQRQSSYNEQFF. The CDR3 nucleotides are TGTGCCAGCAGCTTGGGGCAGCGTCAGAGCTCCTACAATGAGCAGTTCTTC.

The V and J genes are TRBV4-1 and TRBJ2-1; either TRBD1 or TRBD2 may supply D (5 bases each). Germline V lookup: CDR1 MGHRA, CDR2 YSYEKL. V dropped 0 bases and J dropped 13 bases, with 22 bases sitting between them. The CDR3 totals 16 residues. The DNA of the CDR3 is TGCGCCAGCAGCCAAGACGGGGCAGCGCCACTACGGGGACAGTTCTTC. Translation gives CASSQDGAAPLRGQFF.

The chain couples TRBV4-1 to TRBJ1-6; D uncertain. The V end lost 1 base, the J end lost 0 bases, and 10 bases lay between the germline ends. The CDR3 length is 17 residues. Germline CDR1 is MGHRA and CDR2 is YSYEKL. Here the CDR3 reads CASSQAVLSSYNSPLHF. Written as DNA, the CDR3 is TGCGCCAGCAGCCAAGCGGTGCTGAGCTCCTATAATTCACCCCTCCACTTT.

This rearrangement joins TRBV6-6 to TRBJ1-4; TRBD1 matches 10 bases. The trim removed 7 bases at V and 5 bases at J, leaving 4 bases unmatched. Germline lookup yields CDR1 MNHNY and CDR2 SVGAGI (reference sequence). The CDR3 sequence is 14 residues long. The CDR3 DNA reads as TGTGCCAGCATCCGGGGACAGGGGAATGAAAAACTGTTTTTT. This translates into CASIRGQGNEKLFF.

This clonotype was detected many times. The chain recombines TRBV29-1 with TRBJ2-1; unclear D gene. V lost 4 bases and J 0 bases, leaving 10 bases between the germline ends. The CDR3 runs 14 residues. Germline V gene lookup returns CDR1 SQVTM and CDR2 ANQGSEA. The CDR3 DNA reads as TGCAGCGTTGTAGCTTGGGTCTCCTACAATGAGCAGTTCTTC. Protein: CSVVAWVSYNEQFF.

Many counts were recorded for this clonotype. The chain links TRBV20-1 to TRBJ1-3; D is undetermined. The germline V gene encodes CDR1 DFQATT and CDR2 SNEGSKA (reference sequence). Trimming stripped 1 base from V and 4 bases from J, with 11 bases between. The CDR3 has 14 amino acids. The CDR3 region is CSARGPDFGNTIYF. DNA for the CDR3: TGCAGTGCTAGAGGGCCCGATTTCGGAAACACCATATATTTT.

The chain is built from TRBV4-3 and TRBJ1-2; possible D gene TRBD1, 6 bases. The ends were cut back, 3 bases at V and 8 bases at J, with 16 bases in the middle. The CDR3 is made up of 14 amino acids. Germline lookup yields CDR1 LGHNA and CDR2 YSLEER. CDR3 in amino acids: CASSQGPGEGGYTF. The CDR3 nucleotides are TGCGCCAGCAGCCAGGGCCCAGGGGAGGGAGGCTACACCTTC.

This clonotype was seen a handful of times. The J gene is TRBJ2-7, the V gene TRBV7-2; TRBD1 is a possible D gene (5 bases). The CDR3 loop spans 13 amino acids. The germline V and J ends were trimmed by 5 bases and 3 bases, with 11 bases remaining between them. The V gene's germline CDR1 is SGHTA and CDR2 FQGNSA. CDR3 protein: CASSLGHLYEQYF. The CDR3 nucleotides are TGTGCCAGCAGCCTCGGACATCTCTACGAGCAGTACTTC.